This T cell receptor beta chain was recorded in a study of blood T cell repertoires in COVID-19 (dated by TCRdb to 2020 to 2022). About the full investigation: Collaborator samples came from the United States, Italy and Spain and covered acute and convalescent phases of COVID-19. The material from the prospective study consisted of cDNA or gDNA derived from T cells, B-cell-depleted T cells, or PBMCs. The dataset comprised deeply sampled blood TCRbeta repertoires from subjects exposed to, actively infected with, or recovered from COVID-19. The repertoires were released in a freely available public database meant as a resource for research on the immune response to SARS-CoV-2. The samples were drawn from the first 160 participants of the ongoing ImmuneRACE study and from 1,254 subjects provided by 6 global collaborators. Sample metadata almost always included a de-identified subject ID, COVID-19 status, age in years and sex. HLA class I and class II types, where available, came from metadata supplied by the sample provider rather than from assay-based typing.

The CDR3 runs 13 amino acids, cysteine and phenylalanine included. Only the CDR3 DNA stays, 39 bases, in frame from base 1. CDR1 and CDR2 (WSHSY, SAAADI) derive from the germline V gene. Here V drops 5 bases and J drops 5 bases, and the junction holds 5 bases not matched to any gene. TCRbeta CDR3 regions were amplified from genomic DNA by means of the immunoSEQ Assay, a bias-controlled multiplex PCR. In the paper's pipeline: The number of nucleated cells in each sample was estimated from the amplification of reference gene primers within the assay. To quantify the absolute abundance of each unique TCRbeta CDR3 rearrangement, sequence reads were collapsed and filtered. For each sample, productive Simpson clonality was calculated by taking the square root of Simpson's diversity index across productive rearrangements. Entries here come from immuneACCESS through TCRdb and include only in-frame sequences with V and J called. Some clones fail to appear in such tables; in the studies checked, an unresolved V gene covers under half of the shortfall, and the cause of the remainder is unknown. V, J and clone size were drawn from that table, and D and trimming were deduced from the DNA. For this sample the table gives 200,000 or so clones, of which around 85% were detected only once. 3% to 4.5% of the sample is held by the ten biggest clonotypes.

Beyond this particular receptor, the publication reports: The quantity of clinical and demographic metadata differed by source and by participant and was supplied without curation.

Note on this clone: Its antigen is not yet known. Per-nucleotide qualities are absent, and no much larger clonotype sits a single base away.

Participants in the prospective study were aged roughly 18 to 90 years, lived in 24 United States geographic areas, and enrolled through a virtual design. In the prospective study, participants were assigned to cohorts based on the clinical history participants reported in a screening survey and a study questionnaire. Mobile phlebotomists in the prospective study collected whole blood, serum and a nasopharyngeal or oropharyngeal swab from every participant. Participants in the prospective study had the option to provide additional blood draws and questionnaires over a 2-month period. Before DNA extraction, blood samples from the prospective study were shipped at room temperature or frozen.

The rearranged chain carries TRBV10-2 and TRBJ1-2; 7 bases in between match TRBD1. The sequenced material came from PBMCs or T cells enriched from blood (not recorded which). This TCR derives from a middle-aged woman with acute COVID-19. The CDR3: CASSPTGEYGYTF. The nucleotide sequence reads TGCGCCAGCAGTCCAACAGGGGAATATGGCTACACCTTC.